This T cell receptor (beta chain) was profiled in a study of T cell responses to AZD1222 COVID-19 vaccine. Study outcomes and limitations: Only a handful of AZD1222 recipients were seropositive at baseline. Every sample of the repertoires postdated the peak T cell response.

V trimming: 1 base; J trimming: 6 bases; junction bases outside the gene matches: 12. The CDR3 covers 16 residues. CDR1 SGHDT and CDR2 YYEEEE come from the germline V gene. Points on this clone: The target antigen is unknown.

Clones were read by immunoSEQ multiplex PCR, and TCRdb kept only the in-frame ones, dropping some. The sample holds 97,000 or so clones, 88% seen once. The source is an adult in good health. Sequencing was performed on peripheral blood, taken on day 0 of AZD1222 vaccination. The chain has TRBV5-6 and TRBJ1-2, with 7 bases lining up with TRBD1. The CDR3 loop reads CASSLPNPRGRDGYTF. The CDR3 region has the DNA TGTGCCAGCAGCTTGCCAAATCCGAGGGGGCGCGATGGCTACACCTTC. Full variable domain (outside the CDR3, taken from reference TRBV5-6 and TRBJ1-2): DAGVTQSPTHLIKTRGQQVTLRCSPKSGHDTVSWYQQALGQGPQFIFQYYEEEERQRGNFPDRFSGHQFPNYSSELNVNALLLGDSALYLCASSLPNPRGRDGYTFGSGTRLTVV.